The 21 T cell receptor beta chains below were found in one sample sequenced in a study of T cells in Graves' hyperthyroidism and ophthalmopathy. It was RNA transcripts that yielded the amplified TCR beta CDR3 regions. First-round RT-PCR of the TCR CDR3 relied on the HTBI primer set. One entry per CDR3 protein, called by TCRdb with MiXCR from the multiplex PCR reads. The repertoire includes roughly 570,000 distinct CDR3 sequences, about 15% of them detected once, and around 7.8% sits in the top ten. The sequenced sample consisted of blood. The receptors were gathered from a woman in her 30s with Graves' hyperthyroidism.

This clonotype was seen many times. The rearrangement uses TRBV20-1 and TRBJ2-7; 11 bases agree with TRBD2. Trimming cost V 8 bases and J 6 bases; bases outside gene matches: 6. Germline lookup yields CDR1 DFQATT and CDR2 SNEGSKA (reference sequence). The CDR3 runs to 12 residues. The CDR3 spells CSKLAGEGEQYF. The CDR3 DNA sequence: TGCAGTAAACTAGCGGGAGAGGGCGAGCAGTACTTC.

This clonotype was seen ten or more times. The V gene is TRBV5-1, the J gene TRBJ2-1, with TRBD2 identical over 10 bases. This CDR3 has 17 residues. Germline CDR1 SGHRS, CDR2 YFSETQ. V shed 6 bases, J shed 0 bases, and the junction held 9 bases outside the gene matches. Here the CDR3 reads CASKGRTSGSSYNEQFF. The DNA for the CDR3 is TGCGCCAGCAAGGGCAGGACTAGCGGTAGCTCCTACAATGAGCAGTTCTTC.

This clonotype was detected a few times. This may stem from a read error, because a much larger clone lies one nucleotide away. V and J are TRBV29-1 and TRBJ2-7; D remains ambiguous. Between the trimmed V and J ends, which lost 0 bases and 4 bases, there was a span of 22 bases. Germline V lookup: CDR1 SQVTM, CDR2 ANQGSEA. CDR3 size: 17 residues. DNA for the CDR3: TGCAGCGTTGAAGAAAAGGTGGCCTCGCGGAATGATTACGAGCAGTACTTC. Translation: CSVEEKVASRNDYEQYF.

This clonotype was recorded once. The V call is TRBV9, the J call TRBJ2-1, with TRBD2 matching 10 bases. J gave up 9 bases and V 4 bases, and 16 bases lay outside the gene matches. Germline V gives CDR1 SGDLS, CDR2 YYNGEE. CDR3 length: 17 amino acids. The DNA for the CDR3 is TGTGCCAGCAGCCCCGACGTGGGGGGGACTAGCGTAAGTGAGCAGTTCTTC. Its protein product is CASSPDVGGTSVSEQFF. The full variable domain, in which reference TRBV9 and TRBJ2-1 provide the parts outside the CDR3, is DSGVTQTPKHLITATGQRVTLRCSPRSGDLSVYWYQQSLDQGLQFLIQYYNGEERAKGNILERFSAQQFPDLHSELNLSSLELGDSALYFCASSPDVGGTSVSEQFFGPGTRLTVL.

This clonotype was picked up many times. The chain employs TRBV7-9 and TRBJ1-2, with D perhaps matching TRBD1 (5 bases). Germline V gene sequence: CDR1 SEHNR, CDR2 FQNEAQ (reference sequence). This CDR3 comprises 14 residues. The germline V and J ends were trimmed by 5 bases and 5 bases, with 15 bases remaining between them. CDR3 DNA sequence: TGTGCCAGCAGCCCGACGGGGGTACGTTATGGCTACACCTTC. Amino acid sequence: CASSPTGVRYGYTF.

This clonotype was detected ten times or more. The chain recombines TRBV7-9 with TRBJ2-1, with TRBD1 identical over 9 bases. The V and J ends lost 5 bases and 8 bases, in that order; junction bases with no gene match: 10. The CDR3 is made up of 15 amino acids. Germline CDR1 is SEHNR and CDR2 is FQNEAQ (reference sequence). CDR3 region: CASSHRDRVGDEQFF. CDR3 nucleotide sequence: TGTGCCAGCAGCCACCGGGACAGGGTTGGAGATGAGCAGTTCTTC.

Note on this clonotype: A much larger clone is a single base away; this may be a read error. The chain carries TRBV29-1 and TRBJ2-1; 10 positions agree with TRBD1. The CDR3 has 19 amino acids. The V gene end was trimmed by 3 bases and the J gene end by 0 bases; junction bases not matched to a gene: 14. Germline-derived CDR1 and CDR2 are SQVTM and ANQGSEA. The CDR3 loop reads CSVDRRDRGIISSYNEQFF. CDR3 nucleotides: TGCAGCGTTGATAGACGGGACAGGGGTATTATTAGCTCCTACAATGAGCAGTTCTTC.

This clonotype appeared many times. The chain carries TRBV15 and TRBJ1-2; TRBD1 is a possible D gene (6 bases). V gave up 3 bases and J gave up 4 bases, with 15 bases separating them. CDR3 size: 15 residues. CDR1 LNHNV and CDR2 YYDKDF come from the germline V gene (reference sequence). Here the CDR3 reads CATSRMLGGLYGYTF. The CDR3 DNA is TGTGCCACCAGCAGGATGTTGGGGGGGCTCTATGGCTACACCTTC.

This clonotype was seen only a few times. The chain links TRBV20-1 to TRBJ2-1, with 7 positions matching TRBD2. The germline gives CDR1 DFQATT, CDR2 SNEGSKA (reference sequence). CDR3 length: 16 residues. J was trimmed by 0 bases and V by 0 bases; bases with no gene match: 5. The CDR3 region has the DNA TGCAGTGCTAGAGATTTCGCGGGGGACTCCTACAATGAGCAGTTCTTC. Amino acid sequence: CSARDFAGDSYNEQFF.

This clonotype has only a few counts. This chain links TRBV4-2 with TRBJ1-1; 7 bases are a match to TRBD1. V trimming: 3 bases; J trimming: 5 bases; junction bases outside the gene matches: 9. CDR1 is LGHNA and CDR2 is YNFKEQ in the germline V gene. This CDR3 has 15 residues. The CDR3 DNA is TGTGCCAGCAGCCACCCAGACAGGGAGGGGACTGAAGCTTTCTTT. It translates to CASSHPDREGTEAFF.

CDR3 nucleotide sequence: TGCGCCAGCAGCCAAGCCAATCACTGGACAAGCTATGGCTACACCTTC. It specifies CASSQANHWTSYGYTF. This chain links TRBV4-3 with TRBJ1-2; D perhaps matches TRBD1 (5 bases). The CDR3 length is 16 residues. Trimming stripped 1 base from V and 4 bases from J, with 16 bases between. CDR1 is LGHNA and CDR2 is YSLEER in the germline V gene.

This clonotype was seen more than once but under ten times. The chain combines TRBV19 with TRBJ1-2; D is undetermined. The CDR3 contains 14 residues. V was clipped by 7 bases and J by 2 bases, with 14 bases between them. Per the germline V gene, CDR1 is LNHDA and CDR2 is SQIVND (reference sequence). The CDR3 DNA follows: TGTGCCAGTAAAGGGTCGGAGTCGAACTATGGCTACACCTTC. Amino acids: CASKGSESNYGYTF.

This clonotype was picked up many times. The V gene is TRBV2, the J gene TRBJ2-1; TRBD2 is a possible D gene (5 bases). The ends were cut back, 4 bases at V and 6 bases at J, with 19 bases in the middle. The length of the CDR3 is 16 residues. Per the germline V gene, CDR1 is SNHLY and CDR2 is FYNNEI. The CDR3 sequence is CASSVRPEGRGNEQFF. CDR3 DNA sequence: TGTGCCAGCAGTGTCAGGCCAGAGGGCCGGGGCAATGAGCAGTTCTTC.

The CDR3 region is CASSSVGHLYNEQFF. The CDR3 coding sequence is TGTGCCAGCAGTTCAGTCGGGCATTTATACAATGAGCAGTTCTTC. The chain joins TRBV28 to TRBJ2-1; D call uncertain. There are 15 residues in the CDR3. The germline V gene has CDR1 MDHEN and CDR2 SYDVKM. The ends were cut back, 4 bases at V and 4 bases at J, with 14 bases in the middle.

The CDR3 reads CASSFDRDTDTQYF. CDR3 sequence (DNA): TGCGCCAGCAGCTTCGACAGGGACACAGATACGCAGTATTTT. The chain carries TRBV5-1 and TRBJ2-3; 7 bases agree with TRBD1. V was pared by 2 bases and J by 2 bases, with 2 bases of the junction left unmatched. This CDR3 has 14 residues. Germline values: CDR1 SGHRS, CDR2 YFSETQ.

As concerns this clonotype: This may be a read error, as it is one base from a much larger clone. V is TRBV18 and J is TRBJ2-7; D gene ambiguous. The CDR3 is 15 amino acids. V dropped 3 bases and J dropped 6 bases, with 18 bases sitting between them. CDR1 is KGHSH and CDR2 is LQKENI in the germline V gene. The CDR3 DNA follows: TGTGCCAGCTCACCCCTCAGGTCCGACACCTTCGAGCAGTACTTC. Residues: CASSPLRSDTFEQYF.

This clonotype has only a few counts. The V call is TRBV10-1, the J call TRBJ1-1; D is perhaps TRBD1 (5 bases). This CDR3 contains 15 residues. Germline V gene data show CDR1 as WNHNN and CDR2 as SYGVQD (reference sequence). V was trimmed by 3 bases and J by 1 base, leaving 12 bases between them. The CDR3 DNA sequence: TGCGCCAGCAGTGACCGGGGGTTCGGGAACACTGAAGCTTTCTTT. This translates into CASSDRGFGNTEAFF.

Ten or more counts support this clonotype. V gene TRBV11-2 combines with J gene TRBJ2-2; a possible D gene is TRBD2 (6 bases). The V gene's germline CDR1 is SGHAT and CDR2 FQNNGV. The CDR3 runs 16 residues. V was trimmed by 2 bases and J by 4 bases, leaving 14 bases between them. The DNA for the CDR3 is TGTGCCAGCAGCTTACGGCGGGACTTAATCACCGGGGAGCTGTTTTTT. Translating gives CASSLRRDLITGELFF.

This clonotype was seen a handful of times. The rearrangement uses TRBV9 and TRBJ2-7, with TRBD2 matching over 9 bases. The V and J ends lost 3 bases and 6 bases, in that order; junction bases with no gene match: 13. The CDR3 extends over 16 amino acids. CDR1 and CDR2 (germline): SGDLS, YYNGEE. CDR3 DNA: TGTGCCAGCAGCGCTGACGGGGCTAGCGGGATTCGCGAGCAGTACTTC. It yields the protein CASSADGASGIREQYF.

The chain employs TRBV27 and TRBJ2-7; no clear D. V dropped 6 bases and J dropped 0 bases, with 15 bases sitting between them. The CDR3 is 15 residues long. Germline CDR1 is MNHEY and CDR2 is SMNVEV (reference sequence). The CDR3: CASSSQDHGSYEQYF. CDR3 nucleotides: TGTGCCAGCAGCAGTCAGGATCACGGCTCCTACGAGCAGTACTTC.

This clonotype was found many times. The chain carries TRBV18 and TRBJ2-1; a weak D match, TRBD2 (6 bases). Between the trimmed V and J ends, which lost 2 bases and 9 bases, there was a span of 17 bases. The CDR3 covers 15 residues. Germline V gene sequence: CDR1 KGHSH, CDR2 LQKENI. The CDR3 region is CASSPSSGSGSEQFF. CDR3 nucleotide sequence: TGTGCCAGCTCACCATCATCCGGGAGTGGCTCTGAGCAGTTCTTC.